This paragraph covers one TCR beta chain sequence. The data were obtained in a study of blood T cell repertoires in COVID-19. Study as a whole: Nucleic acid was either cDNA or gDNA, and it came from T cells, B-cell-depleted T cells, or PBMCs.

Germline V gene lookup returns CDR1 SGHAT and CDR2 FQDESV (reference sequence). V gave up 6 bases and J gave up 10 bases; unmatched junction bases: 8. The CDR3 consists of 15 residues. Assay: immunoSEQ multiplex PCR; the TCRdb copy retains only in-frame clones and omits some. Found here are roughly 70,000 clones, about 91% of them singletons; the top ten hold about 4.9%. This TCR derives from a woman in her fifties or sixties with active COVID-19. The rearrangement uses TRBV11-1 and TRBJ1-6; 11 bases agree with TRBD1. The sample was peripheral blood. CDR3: CASRQRDRGNSPLHF. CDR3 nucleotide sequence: TGTGCCAGCAGACAGAGGGACAGGGGGAACTCACCCCTCCACTTT.